This T cell receptor beta chain originates from a study of blood T cells in healthy people across ages. Combining a sample-barcoded 5' primer with a J-beta primer mix, a second PCR ran for roughly 6 to 12 cycles. A single record per CDR3 protein comes from TCRdb applying MiXCR to the 5' RACE reads. The sample lists hundreds of thousands of distinct CDR3 sequences; 24% were seen once. The V and J ends lost 1 base and 2 bases, in that order; junction bases with no gene match: 6. The CDR3 runs to 16 residues. Germline assignment: CDR1 SGHDN and CDR2 FVKESK. Study-wide points: Estimates of total diversity, which came from one million sequenced T cells, were considered to be underestimates.

As for this clonotype: Its cognate antigen is unknown.

This sample was shared with a second study, whose subject was T cells of mothers and their children.

The sample consisted of blood. The chain carries TRBV14 and TRBJ2-3; 7 bases are a match to TRBD1. The sequence was collected from a boy aged 5-17 years in good health. The CDR3 here is CASSQAWTGVTDTQYF. CDR3 coding DNA: TGTGCCAGCAGCCAAGCCTGGACAGGAGTCACAGATACGCAGTATTTT.